The clone carrying this T cell receptor beta chain has only one observation. This sample was included in a study of blood T cell repertoires in COVID-19. Study as a whole: PBMCs, B-cell-depleted T cells, or T cells were the source of the cDNA or gDNA that made up the material.

The trim removed 4 bases at V and 4 bases at J, leaving 5 bases unmatched. The CDR3 consists of 15 residues. The germline CDR1 and CDR2 sequences are LNHDA and SQIVND (reference sequence). Assay used: immunoSEQ multiplex PCR; TCRdb lists only in-frame clones, some missing. The sample lists around 64,000 clones, roughly 90% occurring once. The sequencing sample was made of peripheral blood. This chain links TRBV19 with TRBJ2-1; 9 positions match TRBD1. The clonotype originates from a man at least 80 years old in a cohort sampled during active COVID-19. CDR3 sequence reads: CASSTTGTGYNEQFF. The CDR3 DNA is TGTGCCAGTAGTACGACCGGGACAGGGTACAATGAGCAGTTCTTC.